The TCR beta chain described here comes from a study of T cell responses to AZD1222 COVID-19 vaccine. Study-wide results and caveats: Only a handful of individuals given AZD1222 were seropositive at baseline. Regions left unmutated in variants are reportedly the target of nearly half of spike-specific TCRs. Spike-specific TCR repertoires showed rising breadth and depth after two AZD1222 doses.

Comment on this clone: What it binds is not known.

This table comes from immunoSEQ multiplex PCR, and its TCRdb copy is limited to in-frame clones, with some not included. This sample yields fewer than 200,000 clones, of which approximately 88% are seen a single time; 4.3% belongs to the top ten. The CDR3 extends over 13 amino acids. The V end lost 1 base, the J end lost 2 bases, and 3 bases lay between the germline ends. Germline assignment: CDR1 SQVTM and CDR2 ANQGSEA. This sequence was found in an adult who received the AZD1222 COVID-19 vaccine. The genes are TRBV29-1 and TRBJ2-6; no firm D call. The source material was peripheral blood, sampled 28 days after the second AZD1222 dose. The CDR3 DNA is TGCAGCGTTGAAGGCCCTGGGGCCAACGTCCTGACTTTC. Amino acid sequence: CSVEGPGANVLTF.